This TCR beta chain was retrieved from a study of molecular identifiers for immune sequencing clone quantification. Germline CDR1 reads SGHRS; CDR2 reads YFSETQ. The CDR3 sequence is 14 residues long. V lost 0 bases to trimming and J lost 8 bases, with 12 bases between them. Each CDR3 protein gets one entry after TCRdb re-called the PCR reads with MiXCR. Of about 630,000 distinct CDR3 sequences listed, 25% are singletons. The TCR sequence derives from a human donor in good health. Some libraries in this study had Jurkat cell RNA spiked in. The sample was naive CD8+ T cells from blood, with Jurkat cell RNA spiked in. Indicated subset: FACS-sorted CD8+CD4-CCR7+CD45RA+ naive T cells. The chain links TRBV5-1 to TRBJ2-1; D remains unclear. The CDR3 reads CASSLAWGSDEQFF. CDR3 nucleotide sequence: TGCGCCAGCAGCTTGGCCTGGGGTTCAGATGAGCAGTTCTTC.